This TCR beta chain was captured in a study of blood T cells in healthy people across ages. Study-level background: Researchers report that template switching captured about one barcoded beta molecule per two T cells.

On this clonotype: Antigen: not known.

The length of the CDR3 is 20 residues. A second PCR of 7 to 11 cycles used a sample-barcoded 5' primer and a J-beta primer mix. TCRdb used MiXCR to reprocess the 5' RACE reads, holding one entry per CDR3 protein. The sample includes about 1,500,000 distinct CDR3 sequences, roughly 40% seen only once; the top ten take roughly 7.9%. The study, taken as a whole, reports: A strong correlation was found between TCR beta diversity and the percentage of naive T cells. When one million T cells were used, diversity estimates were thought to be underestimates.

Sequencing used blood. The sequence was collected from a woman in her late teens or twenties in good health. This sequence joins TRBV21-1 and TRBJ1-1; the table's D call, TRBD1, was not checked against the DNA. TRBV21-1 is shown as a pseudogene. The DNA for the CDR3 is TGTGCCAGCGGAACAAGCCTAGGTGGGCAGGGGAGATTAACGAACACTGAAGCTTTCTTT. Encoded protein: CASGTSLGGQGRLTNTEAFF.